Reported below is one T cell receptor (beta chain). The target antigen is unknown. Trimming shortened V by 5 bases and J by 9 bases, and 11 bases separated the two germline ends. The CDR3 is made up of 12 amino acids. The germline gives CDR1 MDHEN, CDR2 SYDVKM. The source of the sample is a study of shared clonotypes between healthy human individuals. Study results and caveats: It was anticipated that sequencing depth would influence how many clonotypes donors shared.

Per the study methods: In the immunoSEQ data, sequences were junction-only and lacked quality scores, so filtering differed. Sequenced by immunoSEQ multiplex PCR; TCRdb stores in-frame clones only, minus some. V and J calls and clone size are given by that table; D and trimming were obtained from the DNA. There are about 1.4 million clones in the sample; approximately 97% occur only once, and about 1% lies in the top ten. Sequenced sample: naive CD4+ T cells sorted from blood. Subset specified: CD45RA+ positively selected. This clonotype was obtained from a man between 25 and 39 years old in good health. The rearrangement links TRBV28 to TRBJ1-5; possible D gene TRBD1, 5 bases. The CDR3 sequence is CASSPSGRPQHF. The CDR3 bases are TGTGCCAGCAGTCCGTCAGGGCGGCCCCAGCATTTT.